One and the same sample provided the 24 T cell receptor beta chains below, sequenced in a study of cytomegalovirus exposure and HLA in healthy donors. Primers for the PCR totalled 60 Vbeta and 13 Jbeta. The method was immunoSEQ multiplex PCR; TCRdb's version includes in-frame clones alone and lacks a portion of them. In the table there are under 200,000 clones, about 75% of which are singletons. The sequenced material came from PBMCs. These receptor sequences come from a woman in her forties in good health and CMV-seropositive.

The chain couples TRBV2 to TRBJ2-4; no firm D call. Trimming shortened V by 6 bases and J by 3 bases, and 15 bases separated the two germline ends. The CDR3 consists of 15 residues. Germline V gives CDR1 SNHLY, CDR2 FYNNEI. The CDR3 DNA reads as TGTGCCAGCAGGAGGAATGACCTAGACAAAAACATTCAGTACTTC. Its protein is CASRRNDLDKNIQYF.

V is TRBV11-3 and J is TRBJ2-2; D is possibly TRBD1 (6 bases). This CDR3 contains 14 residues. CDR1 and CDR2 from the germline V gene are SGHNT and YENEEA. Deletions cut 5 bases from V and 1 base from J, with 8 bases between. The CDR3 here is CASSVTGNTGELFF. The CDR3 DNA is TGTGCCAGCAGCGTGACAGGGAACACCGGGGAGCTGTTTTTT. Looking up the rest from reference TRBV11-3 and TRBJ2-2 gives the full variable domain: EAGVVQSPRYKIIEKKQPVAFWCNPISGHNTLYWYLQNLGQGPELLIRYENEEAVDDSQLPKDRFSAERLKGVDSTLKIQPAELGDSAVYLCASSVTGNTGELFFGEGSRLTVL.

The rearrangement uses TRBV18 and TRBJ1-1, with TRBD1 as a possible D gene (5 bases). The V and J ends lost 2 bases and 1 base respectively, with 8 bases between them. CDR3 length: 14 residues. The germline CDR1 and CDR2 sequences are KGHSH and LQKENI. The CDR3 DNA follows: TGTGCCAGCTCACCAAATACAGGGAACACTGAAGCTTTCTTT. Amino acid sequence: CASSPNTGNTEAFF.

This clone was counted between two and nine times. The chain combines TRBV19 with TRBJ2-7; 9 bases are shared with TRBD1. The J segment lost 2 bases and the V segment lost 3 bases, leaving 2 bases of the junction unmatched. This CDR3 region has 14 residues. CDR1 and CDR2 (germline): LNHDA, SQIVND (reference sequence). The CDR3 sequence is CASSMGTGTYEQYF. The CDR3 nucleotides are TGTGCCAGTAGTATGGGGACAGGGACCTACGAGCAGTACTTC.

This clone has more than one count but fewer than ten. The V and J genes are TRBV5-6 and TRBJ2-1, with 14 bases that match TRBD2. The CDR3 contains 17 residues. The V gene's germline CDR1 is SGHDT and CDR2 YYEEEE. The V gene end was trimmed by 5 bases and the J gene end by 16 bases; junction bases not matched to a gene: 20. CDR3 protein: CASRLDGTRLAGGQKFF. CDR3 coding DNA: TGTGCCAGCAGACTCGACGGGACTCGACTAGCGGGAGGGCAAAAATTCTTC.

This chain uses TRBV13 with TRBJ2-2, with TRBD2 matching 8 bases. Trimming at V came to 4 bases and at J to 7 bases, leaving 20 bases not matched to a gene. The germline V gene has CDR1 PRHDT and CDR2 FYEKMQ (reference sequence). This CDR3 spans 19 amino acids. CDR3 loop: CASSSNPLSGSFDNGELFF. The CDR3 DNA is TGTGCCAGCAGCTCCAATCCTCTCAGCGGGAGTTTTGACAACGGGGAGCTGTTTTTT. The entire variable domain, with the rest obtained from reference TRBV13 and TRBJ2-2, is as follows: AAGVIQSPRHLIKEKRETATLKCYPIPRHDTVYWYQQGPGQDPQFLISFYEKMQSDKGSIPDRFSAQQFSDYHSELNMSSLELGDSALYFCASSSNPLSGSFDNGELFFGEGSRLTVL.

The table lists this clone with a few counts. CDR3 sequence reads: CASSRQGPGETQYF. In DNA form, the CDR3 reads TGTGCCAGCTCCCGACAGGGCCCTGGGGAGACCCAGTACTTC. The chain is built from TRBV27 and TRBJ2-5, with 7 bases lining up with TRBD1. J lost 5 bases, V lost 8 bases, and 11 bases had no gene match. The germline V gene encodes CDR1 MNHEY and CDR2 SMNVEV (reference sequence). This CDR3 has 14 residues.

V usage is TRBV18 and J usage is TRBJ1-1, with TRBD1 matching 11 bases. The J segment lost 5 bases and the V segment lost 4 bases, leaving 9 bases of the junction unmatched. This CDR3 is built from 16 residues. The germline gives CDR1 KGHSH, CDR2 LQKENI. The CDR3 bases are TGTGCCAGCTCACACCGGGACAGGGGGACCAAGACTGAAGCTTTCTTT. Its translation is CASSHRDRGTKTEAFF.

The chain recombines TRBV7-3 with TRBJ2-1, with TRBD2 matching over 13 bases. V shed 1 base and J 4 bases; nucleotides not matched to a gene: 7. Germline V gives CDR1 SGHTA, CDR2 FQGTGA. This CDR3 is built from 18 residues. CDR3 sequence (DNA): TGTGCCAGCAGCTTAAGGCCTCCGGGACTAGCGGGATACAATGAGCAGTTCTTC. Amino acids: CASSLRPPGLAGYNEQFF.

The gene calls are TRBV7-9 and TRBJ2-3; weak D call: TRBD2 (5 bases). The CDR3 runs to 15 residues. V lost 0 bases and J lost 1, with 8 bases in between. Germline CDR1 is SEHNR and CDR2 is FQNEAQ (reference sequence). CDR3 DNA sequence: TGTGCCAGCAGCTTAGCTAGCGCCCGCACAGATACGCAGTATTTT. Its translation: CASSLASARTDTQYF. Combining the CDR3 with reference TRBV7-9 and TRBJ2-3 gives the whole variable domain DTGVSQNPRHKITKRGQNVTFRCDPISEHNRLYWYRQTLGQGPEFLTYFQNEAQLEKSRLLSDRFSAERPKGSFSTLEIQRTEQGDSAMYLCASSLASARTDTQYFGPGTRLTVL.

The chain is built from TRBV6-6 and TRBJ1-1; 8 positions agree with TRBD1. CDR1 MNHNY and CDR2 SVGAGI come from the germline V gene (reference sequence). V shed 4 bases and J 5 bases; nucleotides not matched to a gene: 6. The CDR3 totals 14 residues. CDR3 residues: CASSSDRGWTEAFF. CDR3 nucleotide sequence: TGTGCCAGCAGTTCCGACAGGGGATGGACTGAAGCTTTCTTT.

This clone was found a few times. The chain has TRBV6-6 and TRBJ1-5; D may be TRBD1 (5 bases). Trimming removed 6 bases at V and 0 bases at J, with 12 bases between. CDR1 MNHNY and CDR2 SVGAGI come from the germline V gene (reference sequence). The length of the CDR3 is 15 residues. Written as DNA, the CDR3 is TGTGCCAGCAGGGGGCGGGAAGATAGCAATCAGCCCCAGCATTTT. It specifies CASRGREDSNQPQHF.

The rearrangement links TRBV5-1 to TRBJ2-2; 13 nucleotides agree with TRBD2. Trimming took 4 bases from V and 4 from J; bases not matched to a gene: 10. Per germline, CDR1 SGHRS and CDR2 YFSETQ. The CDR3 runs to 18 residues. The DNA for the CDR3 is TGCGCCAGCAGCCCGACTCCTACTAGCGGGAGGGGCACCGGGGAGCTGTTTTTT. Residues: CASSPTPTSGRGTGELFF.

This clone turned up a few times. The genes are TRBV11-2 and TRBJ2-1; 7 bases match TRBD2. The CDR3 has 14 amino acids. Germline-derived CDR1 and CDR2 are SGHAT and FQNNGV. Losses at the gene ends were 2 bases for V and 8 bases for J; bases not matched to a gene: 6. This chain's CDR3 is CASSLLREPYEQFF. For the CDR3, the DNA is TGTGCCAGCAGCTTATTGCGGGAGCCCTATGAGCAGTTCTTC.

The chain is built from TRBV7-9 and TRBJ1-2, with 9 bases matching TRBD1. The CDR3 totals 15 residues. Germline lookup yields CDR1 SEHNR and CDR2 FQNEAQ (reference sequence). Losses at the gene ends were 0 bases for V and 4 bases for J; bases not matched to a gene: 3. CDR3 DNA sequence: TGTGCCAGCAGCTTAGCGGGGGGACAGGGCTATGGCTACACCTTC. The encoded protein is CASSLAGGQGYGYTF.

This chain joins TRBV7-3 and TRBJ2-3, with a weak D call TRBD1 (6 bases). Trimming left V 2 bases short and J 5 bases short, with 11 bases between. Germline CDR1 and CDR2: SGHTA and FQGTGA. The CDR3 length is 14 residues. The CDR3 bases are TGTGCCAGCAGCTTACGACAGGCCCAAGATACGCAGTATTTT. Protein sequence: CASSLRQAQDTQYF.

This chain connects TRBV19 to TRBJ1-1, with D tentatively TRBD1 (6 bases). Per germline, CDR1 LNHDA and CDR2 SQIVND (reference sequence). Between the trimmed V and J ends, which lost 3 bases and 0 bases, there was a span of 11 bases. This CDR3 is 15 amino acids long. The chain's CDR3 is CASSITGLMNTEAFF. The CDR3 nucleotides are TGTGCCAGTAGTATTACAGGGTTGATGAACACTGAAGCTTTCTTT. Full variable domain (remainder filled in from reference TRBV19 and TRBJ1-1): DGGITQSPKYLFRKEGQNVTLSCEQNLNHDAMYWYRQDPGQGLRLIYYSQIVNDFQKGDIAEGYSVSREKKESFPLTVTSAQKNPTAFYLCASSITGLMNTEAFFGQGTRLTVV.

J is TRBJ2-1 and V is TRBV10-3, with TRBD2 matching over 8 bases. The trim removed 3 bases at V and 6 bases at J, leaving 7 bases unmatched. The CDR3 has 15 residues. Germline assignment: CDR1 ENHRY and CDR2 SYGVKD. CDR3 loop: CAISDGSGGSNEQFF. CDR3 in DNA: TGTGCCATCAGTGATGGAAGCGGGGGTTCCAATGAGCAGTTCTTC.

V is TRBV6-1 and J is TRBJ2-2; D may be TRBD2 (5 bases). The V gene's germline CDR1 is MNHNS and CDR2 SASEGT. V gave up 0 bases and J gave up 4 bases, with 12 bases separating them. CDR3 size: 16 residues. The DNA of the CDR3 is TGTGCCAGCAGTGAAGCGTGGACTCTCGCCACCGGGGAGCTGTTTTTT. As protein: CASSEAWTLATGELFF.

The chain uses TRBV27 and TRBJ1-1, with D possibly TRBD1 on 5 matching bases. The CDR3 sequence is 17 residues long. Between the trimmed V and J ends, which lost 1 base and 2 bases, there was a span of 17 bases. Germline lookup yields CDR1 MNHEY and CDR2 SMNVEV (reference sequence). Written as DNA, the CDR3 is TGTGCCAGCAGTTTATTTCCCGCCTCAACAGGTAACACTGAAGCTTTCTTT. The encoded protein is CASSLFPASTGNTEAFF.

The chain uses TRBV5-1 and TRBJ2-1, with 9 nucleotides matching TRBD2. The germline CDR1 and CDR2 sequences are SGHRS and YFSETQ. The ends lost 9 bases at V and 5 bases at J; junction bases unmatched: 18. CDR3 size: 17 residues. The chain's CDR3 is CATSAGGESGRNNEQFF. Here the CDR3 DNA reads TGCGCCACTTCTGCTGGGGGGGAGAGCGGGAGGAACAATGAGCAGTTCTTC.

The chain employs TRBV18 and TRBJ2-5; the D is unclear. Germline values: CDR1 KGHSH, CDR2 LQKENI. This CDR3 contains 13 residues. The V gene lost 4 bases and the J gene lost 2 bases, with 8 bases spanning the gap. CDR3 amino acids: CASSRQAQETQYF. The CDR3 bases are TGTGCCAGCTCACGACAAGCTCAAGAGACCCAGTACTTC.

The chain carries TRBV7-9 and TRBJ2-2; D gene uncertain. CDR1 and CDR2 from the germline V gene are SEHNR and FQNEAQ (reference sequence). There are 12 residues in the CDR3. V was trimmed by 5 bases and J by 7 bases, leaving 8 bases between them. The CDR3 region is CASSPVVGELFF. DNA for the CDR3: TGTGCCAGCAGCCCCGTCGTCGGGGAGCTGTTTTTT.

The rearrangement uses TRBV6-1 and TRBJ2-2; tentatively, D is TRBD2 (5 bases). The CDR3 extends over 14 amino acids. The V end lost 6 bases, the J end lost 6 bases, and 14 bases lay between the germline ends. CDR1 is MNHNS, CDR2 SASEGT, per germline. CDR3 amino acids: CASSTARGAGELFF. In DNA, the CDR3 is TGTGCCAGCAGCACAGCCCGGGGTGCCGGGGAGCTGTTTTTT.